Given below is one TCR beta chain in context. The source of the sample is a study of cytotoxic CD8 clonotypes in ibrutinib-treated CLL. The assay was immunoSEQ multiplex PCR, and TCRdb's table has in-frame clones only and misses some. The data hold over 70,000 clones, with 70% to 80% observed a single time. V shed 0 bases, J shed 7 bases, and the junction held 6 bases outside the gene matches. The CDR3 length is 15 residues. Per germline, CDR1 SGHRS and CDR2 YFSETQ. V gene TRBV5-1 combines with J gene TRBJ1-4; TRBD1 agrees at 7 bases. The origin of this receptor is a human donor with chronic lymphocytic leukemia. Source: PBMCs, taken after 12 months of ibrutinib treatment. The CDR3: CASSLARGSGEKLFF. The CDR3 coding sequence is TGCGCCAGCAGCTTGGCCAGGGGGTCGGGTGAAAAACTGTTTTTT.